The sequence of this T cell receptor beta chain was determined in a study of T cell repertoires in cytomegalovirus infection. Study context: Public TCR beta signatures provided an indication of both CMV infection and a matching HLA type.

The CDR3 has 11 amino acids. V lost 2 bases and J 10 bases, leaving 6 bases between the germline ends. Germline CDR1 and CDR2: SGHAT and FQNNGV. This clonotype has just a few counts. TCRdb passed the reads through MiXCR, listing each CDR3 protein once. The top ten clones hold around 3.1% of a sample with over 150,000 distinct CDR3 sequences, roughly a fifth of them seen once. The material sequenced was PBMCs. This TCR derives from a human donor in good health (CMV status not recorded). Some clones in this sample may be carry-over from other donors' samples. The chain joins TRBV11-2 to TRBJ2-1; unclear D gene. The CDR3 DNA sequence: TGTGCCAGCAGCTTAACCCGGGAGCAGTTCTTC. It specifies CASSLTREQFF.